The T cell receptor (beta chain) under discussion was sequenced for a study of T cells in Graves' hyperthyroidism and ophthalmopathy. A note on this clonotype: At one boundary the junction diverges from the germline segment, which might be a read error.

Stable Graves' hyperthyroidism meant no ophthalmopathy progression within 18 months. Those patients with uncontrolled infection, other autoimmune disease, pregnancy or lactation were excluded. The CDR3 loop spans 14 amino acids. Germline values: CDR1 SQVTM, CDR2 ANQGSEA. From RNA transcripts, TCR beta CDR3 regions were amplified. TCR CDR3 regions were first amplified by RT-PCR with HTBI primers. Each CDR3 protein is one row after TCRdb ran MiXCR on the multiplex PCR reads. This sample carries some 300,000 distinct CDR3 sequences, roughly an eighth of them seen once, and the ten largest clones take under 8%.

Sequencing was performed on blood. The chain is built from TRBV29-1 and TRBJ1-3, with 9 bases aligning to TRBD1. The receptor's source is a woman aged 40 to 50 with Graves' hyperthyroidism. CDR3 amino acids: CSVLTTGGGNAIYF. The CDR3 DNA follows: TGCAGCGTCCTTACTACAGGGGGCGGAAACGCCATATATTTT.